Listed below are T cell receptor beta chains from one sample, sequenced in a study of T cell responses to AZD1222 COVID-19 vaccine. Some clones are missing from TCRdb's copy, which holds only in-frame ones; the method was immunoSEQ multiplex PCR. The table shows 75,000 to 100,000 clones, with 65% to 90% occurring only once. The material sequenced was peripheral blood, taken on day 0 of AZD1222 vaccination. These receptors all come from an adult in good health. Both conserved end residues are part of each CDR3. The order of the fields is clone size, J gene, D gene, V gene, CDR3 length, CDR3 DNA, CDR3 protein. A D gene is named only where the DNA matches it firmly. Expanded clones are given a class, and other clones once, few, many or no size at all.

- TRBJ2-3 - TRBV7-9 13 TGTGCCAGCAAGGTGTCAGTGACAGATACGCAGTATTTT CASKVSVTDTQYF
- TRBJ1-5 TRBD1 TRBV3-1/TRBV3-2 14 TGTGCCAGCAGTCGAAGGACAGGCTCGGATCCCCAGCATTTT CASSRRTGSDPQHF
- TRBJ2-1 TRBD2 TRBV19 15 TGTGCCAGTACCTCCTCGGGACTAGCCGGCGATGAGCAGTTCTTC CASTSSGLAGDEQFF
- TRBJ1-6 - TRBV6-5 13 TGTGCCAGCAGACTCTCCTGGGGTTCACCCCTCCACTTT CASRLSWGSPLHF
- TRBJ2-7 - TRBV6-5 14 TGTGCCAGCAGTTACGGCGCTTACTCCTACGAGCAGTACTTC CASSYGAYSYEQYF
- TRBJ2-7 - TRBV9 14 TGTGCCAGCAGCGTCCTTGAGATCTCCGGGGAGCAGTACTTC CASSVLEISGEQYF
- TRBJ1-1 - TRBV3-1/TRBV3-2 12 TGTGCCAGCAGCCAATGGGACACTGAAGCTTTCTTT CASSQWDTEAFF
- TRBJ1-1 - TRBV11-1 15 TGTGCCAGCAGCTTAACCCTGGGACTTGGGACTGAAGCTTTCTTT CASSLTLGLGTEAFF
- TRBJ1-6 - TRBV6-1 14 TGTGCCAGCAGTGAGATACAAAATAATTCACCCCTCCACTTT CASSEIQNNSPLHF
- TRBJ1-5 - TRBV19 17 TGTGCCAGTAGCGGTAACAGAAGCTATTATAGCAATCAGCCCCAGCATTTT CASSGNRSYYSNQPQHF
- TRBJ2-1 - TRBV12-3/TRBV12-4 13 TGTGCCAGCAGTTTCTCGGTACACAATGAGCAGTTCTTC CASSFSVHNEQFF
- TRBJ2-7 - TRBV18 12 TGTGCCAGCTCTCTAAATACGAACGAGCAGTACTTC CASSLNTNEQYF
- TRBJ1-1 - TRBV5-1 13 TGCGCCAGCAGCTTAAGGTGGAACACTGAAGCTTTCTTT CASSLRWNTEAFF
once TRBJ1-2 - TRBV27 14 TGTGCCAGCAGTCCCTCCCCCGCCGGGGTCCGCTACACCTTC CASSPSPAGVRYTF
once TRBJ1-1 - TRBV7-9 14 TGTGCCAGCAGCCCACCGGGAGTGTACGCTGAAGCTTTCTTT CASSPPGVYAEAFF
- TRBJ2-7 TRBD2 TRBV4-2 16 TGTGCCAGCAGCCAAGGGACTAGCGGTTCCTTCTACGAGCAGTACTTC CASSQGTSGSFYEQYF
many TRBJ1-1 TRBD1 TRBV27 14 TGTGCCAGCAGCCACAGGGGGCTGAACACTGAAGCTTTCTTT CASSHRGLNTEAFF
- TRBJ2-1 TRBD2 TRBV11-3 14 TGTGCCAGCAGCGGCGGGGGGGCCCTGAATGAGCAGTTCTTC CASSGGGALNEQFF
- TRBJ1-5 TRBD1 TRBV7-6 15 TGTGCCAGCAGCCTAGGGACAGGAGAAGGTCAGCCCCAGCATTTT CASSLGTGEGQPQHF
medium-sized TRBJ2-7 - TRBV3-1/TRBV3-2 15 TGTGCCAGCAGCCGCGGACCAGGTATGACCTACGAGCAGTACTTC CASSRGPGMTYEQYF
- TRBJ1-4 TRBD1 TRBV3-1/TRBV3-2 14 TGTGCCAGCAGCGACAGGGAGGAAAATGAAAAACTGTTTTTT CASSDREENEKLFF
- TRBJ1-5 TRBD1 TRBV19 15 TGTGCCAGCCACGGGACAGGGGGAGTATGGCAGCCCCAGCATTTT CASHGTGGVWQPQHF